A single sample gave rise to the 22 T cell receptor beta chains below, sequenced in a study of Tregs in tolerant kidney transplant recipients. Sequenced by immunoSEQ multiplex PCR; TCRdb stores in-frame clones only, minus some. The profile shows roughly 66,000 clones, over 85% of them singletons. Sequences were derived from CD8+ T cells from blood, sampled before the transplant. These receptors all stem from a human donor who received a combined kidney and bone marrow transplant.

The chain combines TRBV27 with TRBJ2-7; tentatively, D is TRBD2 (5 bases). The ends were cut back, 6 bases at V and 2 bases at J, with 11 bases in the middle. There are 13 residues in the CDR3. Per germline, CDR1 MNHEY and CDR2 SMNVEV (reference sequence). CDR3 sequence (DNA): TGTGCCAGCAGGCGGAACGGGGCCTACGAGCAGTACTTC. Its translation is CASRRNGAYEQYF.

V gene TRBV4-2 combines with J gene TRBJ2-1; D is unresolved. CDR1 and CDR2 (germline): LGHNA, YNFKEQ. V lost 0 bases and J 0 bases, leaving 12 bases between the germline ends. The CDR3 contains 17 residues. This chain's CDR3 is CASSQDLLRSSYNEQFF. The CDR3 coding sequence is TGTGCCAGCAGCCAAGATCTCCTTAGGAGCTCCTACAATGAGCAGTTCTTC.

CDR3 DNA: TGTGCCAGTAGTATCGGGTACAATGAGCAGTTCTTC. Translation gives CASSIGYNEQFF. This sequence joins TRBV19 and TRBJ2-1; D gene unclear. The CDR3 consists of 12 residues. V lost 3 bases, J lost 4 bases, and 4 bases lay in between. Per the germline V gene, CDR1 is LNHDA and CDR2 is SQIVND (reference sequence).

The chain carries TRBV7-8 and TRBJ2-7; D is perhaps TRBD1 (7 bases). Between the trimmed V and J ends, which lost 1 base and 5 bases, there was a span of 12 bases. This CDR3 region has 14 residues. CDR1 and CDR2 (germline): SGHVS, FQNEAQ. The CDR3 DNA follows: TGTGCCAGCAGCTTAGTAGGAGGGGGCGACGAGCAGTACTTC. Translating gives CASSLVGGGDEQYF. The variable domain in full, with the rest retrieved from reference TRBV7-8 and TRBJ2-7, is GAGVSQSPRYKVAKRGQDVALRCDPISGHVSLFWYQQALGQGPEFLTYFQNEAQLDKSGLPSDRFFAERPEGSVSTLKIQRTQQEDSAVYLCASSLVGGGDEQYFGPGTRLTVT.

The chain uses TRBV6-5 and TRBJ1-2, with 8 bases matching TRBD1. J gave up 0 bases and V 6 bases, and 6 bases lay outside the gene matches. CDR1 and CDR2 from the germline V gene are MNHEY and SVGAGI. The CDR3 runs 15 residues. CDR3 loop: CASSETGETNYGYTF. The CDR3 DNA is TGTGCCAGCAGCGAGACAGGGGAGACTAACTATGGCTACACCTTC.

This rearrangement joins TRBV11-2 to TRBJ2-1; D uncertain. Trimming stripped 5 bases from V and 5 bases from J, with 13 bases between. Germline loops: CDR1 SGHAT, CDR2 FQNNGV. This CDR3 comprises 14 residues. The CDR3: CASSPLTGHNEQFF. DNA for the CDR3: TGTGCCAGCAGCCCCCTGACGGGTCACAATGAGCAGTTCTTC.

This clone turned up a few times. J is TRBJ1-2 and V is TRBV13, with 8 bases matching TRBD1. V dropped 5 bases and J dropped 5; count of bases not matched to a gene: 13. Looked up from germline, CDR1 is PRHDT and CDR2 is FYEKMQ (reference sequence). The length of the CDR3 is 16 residues. The CDR3 sequence is CASSARGQDVVYGYTF. The CDR3 nucleotides read TGTGCCAGCAGCGCCCGGGGACAGGACGTAGTGTATGGCTACACCTTC.

The chain couples TRBV15 to TRBJ2-3; TRBD2 matches 7 bases. Germline CDR1 reads LNHNV; CDR2 reads YYDKDF (reference sequence). The CDR3 runs 16 residues. Germline trimming cut 0 bases from V and 1 base from J; bases unmatched to any gene: 4. The CDR3 sequence: CATSRDLLAGTDTQYF. The CDR3 nucleotides read TGTGCCACCAGCAGAGATCTCCTAGCGGGCACAGATACGCAGTATTTT.

The gene calls are TRBV7-2 and TRBJ1-1, with D possibly matching TRBD1 (6 bases). There are 13 residues in the CDR3. Per the germline V gene, CDR1 is SGHTA and CDR2 is FQGNSA. Trimming removed 8 bases at V and 5 bases at J, with 15 bases between. The CDR3 sequence is CASGQLSGTEAFF. The CDR3 DNA is TGTGCCAGCGGACAGCTTTCTGGGACTGAAGCTTTCTTT.

V and J are TRBV7-2 and TRBJ2-3; TRBD2 matches at 9 bases. Germline V CDR1 and CDR2: SGHTA, FQGNSA. The CDR3 covers 18 residues. V was pared by 5 bases and J by 0 bases, with 12 bases of the junction left unmatched. CDR3 amino acids: CASSQRGGGLRSTDTQYF. CDR3 DNA: TGTGCCAGCAGCCAACGCGGGGGGGGCCTGCGCAGCACAGATACGCAGTATTTT.

This clone has a single count. The V call is TRBV28, the J call TRBJ2-3; 8 bases agree with TRBD2. Germline V gene data show CDR1 as MDHEN and CDR2 as SYDVKM. This CDR3 is 15 amino acids long. V dropped 3 bases and J dropped 5; count of bases not matched to a gene: 7. This CDR3 is CASSLGRGGVDTQYF. Here the CDR3 DNA reads TGTGCCAGCAGTTTGGGACGGGGGGGCGTAGATACGCAGTATTTT.

This chain joins TRBV10-3 and TRBJ1-5; 9 bases line up with TRBD1. This CDR3 is built from 14 residues. V lost 3 bases to trimming and J lost 7 bases; unmatched junction nucleotides: 4. Germline V gene sequence: CDR1 ENHRY, CDR2 SYGVKD. The CDR3 loop is CAISEQGAGQPQHF. As DNA, the CDR3 is TGTGCCATCAGTGAACAGGGGGCAGGACAGCCCCAGCATTTT.

CDR3: CASSQVKGANNQPQHF. CDR3 nucleotide sequence: TGCGCCAGCAGCCAAGTGAAGGGGGCGAACAATCAGCCCCAGCATTTT. The rearrangement links TRBV4-1 to TRBJ1-5, with TRBD1 identical over 7 bases. Germline CDR1 and CDR2: MGHRA and YSYEKL. Unmatched junction bases numbered 6, after V lost 1 base and J lost 3 bases. This CDR3 comprises 16 residues.

This clone was seen many times. The CDR3 DNA is TGTGCCAGCAGCCTCTGGACAGGGGACGGCTACACCTTC. It specifies CASSLWTGDGYTF. The V call is TRBV5-6, the J call TRBJ1-2; 9 bases are shared with TRBD1. CDR3 length equals 13 residues. J lost 8 bases, V lost 4 bases, and 6 bases had no gene match. Germline V CDR1 and CDR2: SGHDT, YYEEEE.

The J gene is TRBJ2-7, the V gene TRBV5-5, with a possible D match to TRBD1 (6 bases). Germline V gene sequence: CDR1 SGHKS, CDR2 YYEKEE (reference sequence). The V and J ends lost 0 bases and 3 bases respectively, with 16 bases between them. The CDR3 is 16 residues long. The CDR3 DNA reads TGTGCCAGCAGCTTGGTGGACAGACAAACAGACTACGAGCAGTACTTC. This sequence encodes CASSLVDRQTDYEQYF.

The chain has TRBV9 and TRBJ2-3; TRBD1 matches at 8 bases. There are 12 residues in the CDR3. CDR1 is SGDLS, CDR2 YYNGEE, per germline. Losses at the gene ends were 8 bases for V and 12 bases for J; bases not matched to a gene: 11. The DNA of the CDR3 is TGTGCCAGTTCGGGACAGGCCAATGTTCAGTATTTT. Its protein product is CASSGQANVQYF.

J is TRBJ2-1 and V is TRBV19; 9 bases are a match to TRBD2. The length of the CDR3 is 17 residues. Germline CDR1 LNHDA, CDR2 SQIVND (reference sequence). The V segment lost 4 bases and the J segment 4 bases; nucleotides outside the gene matches: 11. For the CDR3, the DNA is TGTGCCAGTAGTAATGGGATAGCGGGAGCAAGATACAATGAGCAGTTCTTC. Its translation: CASSNGIAGARYNEQFF.

This chain uses TRBV7-9 with TRBJ2-7; D call uncertain. CDR1 SEHNR and CDR2 FQNEAQ come from the germline V gene (reference sequence). Between the trimmed V and J ends, which lost 1 base and 6 bases, there was a span of 7 bases. This CDR3 is built from 12 residues. Written as DNA, the CDR3 is TGTGCCAGCAGCTTAGTTACTGGCGAGCAGTACTTC. It translates to CASSLVTGEQYF.

The chain employs TRBV4-2 and TRBJ1-2; TRBD1 matches 8 bases. The CDR3 consists of 15 residues. Germline V lookup: CDR1 LGHNA, CDR2 YNFKEQ. Germline trimming cut 3 bases from V and 3 bases from J; bases unmatched to any gene: 6. The CDR3, as DNA: TGTGCCAGCAGCCAGGAACCGGGACAGGACTATGGCTACACCTTC. This sequence encodes CASSQEPGQDYGYTF.

In its sample, this clone was seen a few times. The J gene is TRBJ1-4, the V gene TRBV27; TRBD1 matches at 7 bases. CDR1 MNHEY and CDR2 SMNVEV come from the germline V gene (reference sequence). V shed 3 bases, J shed 7 bases, and the junction held 2 bases outside the gene matches. The CDR3 totals 13 residues. Here the CDR3 reads CASSFGTAEKLFF. The CDR3 nucleotides are TGTGCCAGCAGTTTTGGGACAGCTGAAAAACTGTTTTTT. Looking up the rest from reference TRBV27 and TRBJ1-4 gives the full variable domain: EAQVTQNPRYLITVTGKKLTVTCSQNMNHEYMSWYRQDPGLGLRQIYYSMNVEVTDKGDVPEGYKVSRKEKRNFPLILESPSPNQTSLYFCASSFGTAEKLFFGSGTQLSVL.

V and J are TRBV6-5 and TRBJ2-7; 11 positions match TRBD1. Germline V gene data show CDR1 as MNHEY and CDR2 as SVGAGI. V gave up 11 bases and J gave up 4 bases; unmatched junction bases: 7. This CDR3 is 13 amino acids long. In DNA, the CDR3 is TGTGCCGGACGGACAGGGGGCAAATACGAGCAGTACTTC. Translation: CAGRTGGKYEQYF.

The chain recombines TRBV4-2 with TRBJ2-7; D is unclear. The CDR3 loop spans 14 amino acids. V was clipped by 0 bases and J by 3 bases, with 9 bases between them. The germline V gene encodes CDR1 LGHNA and CDR2 YNFKEQ. The CDR3 loop is CASSQESTYYEQYF. The CDR3 DNA reads TGTGCCAGCAGCCAAGAGAGCACCTACTACGAGCAGTACTTC.